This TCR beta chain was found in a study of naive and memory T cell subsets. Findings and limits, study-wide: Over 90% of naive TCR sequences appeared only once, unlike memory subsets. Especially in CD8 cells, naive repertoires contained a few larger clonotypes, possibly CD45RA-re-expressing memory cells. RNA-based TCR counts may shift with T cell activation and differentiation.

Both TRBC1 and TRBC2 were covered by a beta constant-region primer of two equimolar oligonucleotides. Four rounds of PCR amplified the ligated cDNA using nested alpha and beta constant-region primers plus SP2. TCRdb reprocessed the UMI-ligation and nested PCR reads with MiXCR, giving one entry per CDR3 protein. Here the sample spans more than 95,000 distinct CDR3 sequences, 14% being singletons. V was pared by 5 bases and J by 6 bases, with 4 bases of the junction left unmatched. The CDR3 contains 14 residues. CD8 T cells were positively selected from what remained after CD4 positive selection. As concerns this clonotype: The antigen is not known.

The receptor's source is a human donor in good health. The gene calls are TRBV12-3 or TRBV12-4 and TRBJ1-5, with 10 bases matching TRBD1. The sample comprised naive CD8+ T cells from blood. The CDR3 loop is CASSPDRGPQPQHF. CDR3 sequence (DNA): TGTGCCAGCAGTCCCGACAGGGGGCCTCAGCCCCAGCATTTT.